These T cell receptor beta chains were read from a single sample in a study of metastatic and nonmetastatic thyroid tumors. TCRdb re-called the PCR reads with MiXCR. The sample includes 40,000 to 55,000 clones, 15% to 20% of them seen just once. The sample comprised blood. The receptors come from a female donor with papillary thyroid cancer or a benign thyroid nodule (not recorded which). Some clones in this sample may be carry-over from other donors' samples. The CDR3 runs from the conserved cysteine through the conserved F or W. Each record gives: J gene, D gene, clone size, V gene, CDR3 protein, CDR3 DNA. D genes are given only for firm matches. The size of a clone is reported for some rows only, either as once, few or many, or as a class for expanded clones.

TRBJ2-7	NA	many	TRBV5-1	CASSLDIQSSYEQYF	TGCGCCAGCAGCTTGGATATACAAAGCTCCTACGAGCAGTACTTC
TRBJ2-5	NA	many	TRBV27	CASSPTGVWRQETQYF	TGTGCCAGCAGTCCGACGGGGGTTTGGCGCCAAGAGACCCAGTACTTC
TRBJ1-6	NA	many	TRBV30	CAWRKGGGNNSPLHF	TGTGCCTGGAGGAAGGGGGGAGGAAATAATTCACCCCTCCACTTT
TRBJ2-7	NA	medium-sized	TRBV28	CASSDSTYEQYF	TGTGCCAGCAGTGACAGTACCTACGAGCAGTACTTC
TRBJ2-1	TRBD2	many	TRBV9	CASSVGSLAGVKFNEQFF	TGTGCCAGCAGCGTAGGCTCACTAGCGGGAGTGAAGTTTAATGAGCAGTTCTTC
TRBJ2-1	NA	NA	TRBV20-1	CSARVTSWDEQFF	TGCAGTGCTAGAGTTACTAGTTGGGATGAGCAGTTCTTC
TRBJ2-1	NA	many	TRBV7-2	CASSLDPNNEQFF	TGTGCCAGCAGCTTAGACCCGAACAATGAGCAGTTCTTC
TRBJ2-7	NA	many	TRBV11-2	CASSLGGGASSYEQYF	TGTGCCAGCAGCTTAGGAGGGGGGGCCTCCTCCTACGAGCAGTACTTC
TRBJ2-1	NA	medium-sized	TRBV28	CASRSGGNEQFF	TGTGCCAGCAGGTCAGGGGGGAATGAGCAGTTCTTC
TRBJ2-3	TRBD2	many	TRBV7-2	CASSRSGRAVGVTDTQYF	TGTGCCAGCAGCCGTAGCGGGAGGGCCGTAGGAGTCACAGATACGCAGTATTTT
TRBJ2-2	TRBD2	NA	TRBV6-1	CASTRGGSNTGELFF	TGTGCCAGCACCCGGGGAGGGTCTAACACCGGGGAGCTGTTTTTT
TRBJ1-5	TRBD1	few	TRBV11-1	CASSLMASGQGNQPQHF	TGTGCCAGCAGCTTAATGGCTTCGGGACAGGGTAATCAGCCCCAGCATTTT
TRBJ2-2	TRBD1	NA	TRBV11-3	CASSSGQEVTGELFF	TGTGCCAGCAGCTCCGGACAGGAGGTTACCGGGGAGCTGTTTTTT
TRBJ2-7	NA	many	TRBV14	CASKDDRSSYEQYF	TGTGCCAGCAAAGACGACAGAAGCTCCTACGAGCAGTACTTC
TRBJ2-3	NA	NA	TRBV20-1	CSARRNSEDTQYF	TGCAGTGCTAGACGAAACTCGGAAGATACGCAGTATTTT
TRBJ2-6	NA	many	TRBV3-1	CASSQEGAGANVLTF	TGTGCCAGCAGCCAAGAAGGAGCTGGGGCCAACGTCCTGACTTTC
TRBJ1-6	NA	NA	TRBV6-1	CASPVALSYNSPLHF	TGTGCCAGCCCCGTGGCACTCTCCTATAATTCACCCCTCCACTTT
TRBJ1-1	NA	NA	TRBV20-1	CSAERGTDANF	TGCAGTGCTGAAAGGGGAACTGACGCTAACTTT
TRBJ2-5	NA	many	TRBV24-1	CATSDPGVKETQYF	TGTGCCACCAGTGACCCGGGGGTGAAAGAGACCCAGTACTTC